These 5 T cell receptor beta chains came from one sample sequenced in a study of early T cells in non-severe SARS-CoV-2 infection. TCRdb re-called the 5' RACE reads through MiXCR, storing one row per CDR3 protein. The sample lists some 46,000 distinct CDR3 sequences, roughly 6% seen once, with approximately 13% in the top ten. The sequencing sample was made of whole blood. The receptors shown here come from an adult who was a healthcare worker with PCR-confirmed SARS-CoV-2 infection or an uninfected control (not recorded which).

Ten or more counts support this clonotype. CDR3 bases: TGTGCCAGCAGCTTGCTCCCATCAACCCAAGAGACCCAGTACTTC. This encodes CASSLLPSTQETQYF. The rearrangement joins TRBV7-2 to TRBJ2-5; D is ambiguous. Looked up from germline, CDR1 is SGHTA and CDR2 is FQGNSA. The CDR3 runs 15 residues. Between the trimmed V and J ends, which lost 3 bases and 1 base, there was a span of 12 bases.

The J gene is TRBJ1-6, the V gene TRBV6-5; 8 bases agree with TRBD1. Germline-derived CDR1 and CDR2 are MNHEY and SVGAGI. This CDR3 spans 16 amino acids. Unmatched junction bases numbered 9, after V lost 5 bases and J lost 6 bases. CDR3 in amino acids: CASSRTGTGSNSPLHF. CDR3 bases: TGTGCCAGCAGTAGAACCGGGACAGGCAGTAATTCACCCCTCCACTTT.

The table lists this clonotype with a few counts. The chain links TRBV5-1 to TRBJ2-4; D may be TRBD2 (6 bases). This CDR3 spans 16 amino acids. Germline V gene lookup returns CDR1 SGHRS and CDR2 YFSETQ. V lost 4 bases and J 5 bases, leaving 19 bases between the germline ends. The CDR3 reads CASSPEGSPGENIQYF. The DNA for the CDR3 is TGCGCCAGCAGCCCCGAGGGATCGCCGGGGGAAAACATTCAGTACTTC.

This clonotype was recorded many times. The CDR3 is CASSPQGQGAWVTEAFF. DNA for the CDR3: TGTGCCAGCAGCCCGCAGGGACAGGGGGCTTGGGTGACTGAAGCTTTCTTT. This chain connects TRBV5-4 to TRBJ1-1; 12 bases are shared with TRBD1. The CDR3 has 17 residues. Germline V gives CDR1 SGHNT, CDR2 YYREEE (reference sequence). With V trimmed by 4 bases and J by 5 bases, 12 bases remained unmatched. The full variable domain, its missing parts supplied by reference TRBV5-4 and TRBJ1-1, is ETGVTQSPTHLIKTRGQQVTLRCSSQSGHNTVSWYQQALGQGPQFIFQYYREEENGRGNFPPRFSGLQFPNYSSELNVNALELDDSALYLCASSPQGQGAWVTEAFFGQGTRLTVV.

The rearrangement joins TRBV28 to TRBJ2-7; 9 nucleotides align to TRBD1. Germline CDR1 MDHEN, CDR2 SYDVKM. This CDR3 is built from 16 residues. V shed 5 bases, J shed 6 bases, and the junction held 14 bases outside the gene matches. In nucleotides, the CDR3 is TGTGCCAGCAGTCCCTACCCGGGACAGGGTCCATCCGAGCAGTACTTC. It yields the protein CASSPYPGQGPSEQYF.